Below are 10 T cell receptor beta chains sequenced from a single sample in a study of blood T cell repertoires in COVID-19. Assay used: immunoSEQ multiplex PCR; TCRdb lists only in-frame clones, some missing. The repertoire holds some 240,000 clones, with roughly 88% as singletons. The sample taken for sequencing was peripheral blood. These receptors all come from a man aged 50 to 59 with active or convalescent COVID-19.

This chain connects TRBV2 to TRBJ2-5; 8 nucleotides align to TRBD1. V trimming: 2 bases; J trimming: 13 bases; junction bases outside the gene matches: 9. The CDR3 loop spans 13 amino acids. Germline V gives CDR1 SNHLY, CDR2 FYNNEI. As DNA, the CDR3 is TGTGCCAGCAGTGAAAACCTTGAGACAGGGGTGTACTTC. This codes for CASSENLETGVYF. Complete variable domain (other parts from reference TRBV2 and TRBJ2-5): EPEVTQTPSHQVTQMGQEVILRCVPISNHLYFYWYRQILGQKVEFLVSFYNNEISEKSEIFDDQFSVERPDGSNFTLKIRSTKLEDSAMYFCASSENLETGVYFGPGTRLLVL.

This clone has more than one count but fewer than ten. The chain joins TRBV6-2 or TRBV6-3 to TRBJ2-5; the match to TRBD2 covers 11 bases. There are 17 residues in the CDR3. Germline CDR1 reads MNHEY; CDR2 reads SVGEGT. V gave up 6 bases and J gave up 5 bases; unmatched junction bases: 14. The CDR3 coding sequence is TGTGCCAGCAGCCCTAACCCGGGACTAGCGGAGAGGGAGACCCAGTACTTC. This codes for CASSPNPGLAERETQYF.

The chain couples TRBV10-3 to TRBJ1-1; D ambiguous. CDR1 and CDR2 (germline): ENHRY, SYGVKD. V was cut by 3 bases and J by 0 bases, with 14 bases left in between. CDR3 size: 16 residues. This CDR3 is CAISERFKRMNTEAFF. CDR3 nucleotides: TGTGCCATCAGTGAAAGATTCAAGCGAATGAACACTGAAGCTTTCTTT.

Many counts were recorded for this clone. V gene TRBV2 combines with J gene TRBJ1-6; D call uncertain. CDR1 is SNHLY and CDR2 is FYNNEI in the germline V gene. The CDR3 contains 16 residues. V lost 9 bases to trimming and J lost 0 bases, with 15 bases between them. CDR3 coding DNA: TGTGCCAGTACAATCGGGGAGGACTCCTATAATTCACCCCTCCACTTT. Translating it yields CASTIGEDSYNSPLHF.

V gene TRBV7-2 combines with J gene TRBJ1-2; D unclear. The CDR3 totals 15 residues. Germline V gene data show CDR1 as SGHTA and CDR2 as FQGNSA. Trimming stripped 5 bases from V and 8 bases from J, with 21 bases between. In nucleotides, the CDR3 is TGTGCCAGCAGCCCCACTTACAGTTCTTTTAAGGGCTACACCTTC. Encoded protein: CASSPTYSSFKGYTF.

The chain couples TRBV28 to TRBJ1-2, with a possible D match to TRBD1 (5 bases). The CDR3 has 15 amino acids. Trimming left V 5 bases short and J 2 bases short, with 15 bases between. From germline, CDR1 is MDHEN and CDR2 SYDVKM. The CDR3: CASSIPGTTNYGYTF. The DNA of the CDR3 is TGTGCCAGCAGTATACCGGGGACTACCAACTATGGCTACACCTTC.

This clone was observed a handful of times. This CDR3 is CASSQDRGVVDGYTF. The CDR3 nucleotides read TGCGCCAGCAGCCAAGATCGGGGGGTAGTAGATGGCTACACCTTC. The genes are TRBV4-3 and TRBJ1-2, with D possibly matching TRBD1 (5 bases). Germline loops: CDR1 LGHNA, CDR2 YSLEER. The CDR3 has 15 residues. Trimming removed 0 bases at V and 6 bases at J, with 14 bases between.

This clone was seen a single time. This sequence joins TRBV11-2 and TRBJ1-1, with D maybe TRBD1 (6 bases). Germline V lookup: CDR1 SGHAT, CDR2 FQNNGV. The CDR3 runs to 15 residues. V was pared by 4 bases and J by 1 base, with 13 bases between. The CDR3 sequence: CASSSTGHQNTEAFF. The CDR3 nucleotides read TGTGCCAGCAGCTCAACGGGACACCAGAACACTGAAGCTTTCTTT.

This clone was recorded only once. The CDR3 region is CASSYGTLNTEAFF. The CDR3 DNA reads TGTGCCAGCAGTTATGGGACTCTGAACACTGAAGCTTTCTTT. V is TRBV6-5 and J is TRBJ1-1; maybe TRBD1 (5 bases). Trimming removed 3 bases from V and 0 bases from J, with 8 bases in between. The CDR3 extends over 14 amino acids. CDR1 MNHEY and CDR2 SVGAGI come from the germline V gene.

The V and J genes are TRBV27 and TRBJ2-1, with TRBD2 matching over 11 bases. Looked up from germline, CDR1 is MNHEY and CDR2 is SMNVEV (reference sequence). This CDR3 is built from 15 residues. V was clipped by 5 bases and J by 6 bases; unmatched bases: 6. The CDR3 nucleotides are TGTGCCAGCAGTCCGCGACTAGCGGGGATCAATGAGCAGTTCTTC. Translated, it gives CASSPRLAGINEQFF.